This T cell receptor beta chain was captured in a study of CXCR3-negative and CXCR3-positive naive CD8 T cells. Study observations and caveats: The authors found comparable surface CD5 between naive subsets and inferred TCR strength from TRB CDR3 properties. CXCR3-positive naive cells carried more hydrophobic TRB CDR3s than CXCR3-negative ones.

A CD45RO-CCR7+CD27+CD95- phenotype identified naive CD8+ T cells. Via 5' RACE with UMI labels, TRB cDNA libraries were prepared. Reanalyzing the 5' RACE reads, TCRdb keeps one entry per CDR3 protein, without DNA. Its listing shows tens of thousands of distinct CDR3 sequences. As concerns this clonotype: Its matching antigen is unknown.

Per germline, CDR1 SGHTA and CDR2 FQGNSA. The length of the CDR3 is 16 residues. This clonotype was obtained from a human donor in good health. Some clones in this sample may be carry-over from other donors' samples. Sample: naive CXCR3- CD8+ T cells from blood. Subset indicated: CD45RO-CCR7+CD27+CD95- naive CD8+ T cells lacking CXCR3 (TNR3-). The J gene is TRBJ2-5, the V gene TRBV7-2; the D call of TRBD2 rests on TCRdb alone, since no DNA is present to check it. CDR3 sequence: CASSLEPGGGGETQYF.